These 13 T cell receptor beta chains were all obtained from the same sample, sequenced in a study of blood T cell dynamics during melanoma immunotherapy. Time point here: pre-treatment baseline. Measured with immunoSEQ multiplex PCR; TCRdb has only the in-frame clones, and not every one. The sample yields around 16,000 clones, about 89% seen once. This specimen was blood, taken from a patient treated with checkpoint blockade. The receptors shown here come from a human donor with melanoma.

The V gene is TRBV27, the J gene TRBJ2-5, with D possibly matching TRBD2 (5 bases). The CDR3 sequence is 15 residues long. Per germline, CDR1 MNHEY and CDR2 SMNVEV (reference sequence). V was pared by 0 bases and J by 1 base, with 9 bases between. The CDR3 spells CASSLSAGLQETQYF. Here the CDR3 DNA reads TGTGCCAGCAGTTTATCGGCGGGTCTCCAAGAGACCCAGTACTTC.

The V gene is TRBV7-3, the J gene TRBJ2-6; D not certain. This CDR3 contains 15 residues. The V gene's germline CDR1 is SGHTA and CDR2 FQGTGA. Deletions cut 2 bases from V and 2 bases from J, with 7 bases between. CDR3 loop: CASSLEVAGANVLTF. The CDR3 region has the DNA TGTGCCAGCAGCTTAGAAGTTGCTGGGGCCAACGTCCTGACTTTC.

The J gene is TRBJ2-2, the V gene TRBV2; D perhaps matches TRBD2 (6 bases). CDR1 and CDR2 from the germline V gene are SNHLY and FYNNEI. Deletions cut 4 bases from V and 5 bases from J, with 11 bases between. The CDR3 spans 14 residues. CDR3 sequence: CASSGGGRTGELFF. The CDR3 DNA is TGTGCCAGCAGTGGGGGAGGACGAACCGGGGAGCTGTTTTTT.

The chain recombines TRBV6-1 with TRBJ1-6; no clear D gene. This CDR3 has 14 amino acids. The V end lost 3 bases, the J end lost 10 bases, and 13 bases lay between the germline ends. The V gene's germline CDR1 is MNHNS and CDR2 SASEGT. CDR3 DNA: TGTGCCAGCAGTGAGGACGATTACATCTCACCCCTCCACTTT. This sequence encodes CASSEDDYISPLHF.

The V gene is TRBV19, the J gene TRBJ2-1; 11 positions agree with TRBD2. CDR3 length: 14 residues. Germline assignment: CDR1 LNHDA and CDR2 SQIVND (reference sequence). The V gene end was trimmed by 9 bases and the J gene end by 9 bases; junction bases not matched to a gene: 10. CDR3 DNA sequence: TGTGCCAGCCAGACTAGCGGGACGTTAAGTGAGCAGTTCTTC. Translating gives CASQTSGTLSEQFF. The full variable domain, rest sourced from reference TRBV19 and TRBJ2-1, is DGGITQSPKYLFRKEGQNVTLSCEQNLNHDAMYWYRQDPGQGLRLIYYSQIVNDFQKGDIAEGYSVSREKKESFPLTVTSAQKNPTAFYLCASQTSGTLSEQFFGPGTRLTVL.

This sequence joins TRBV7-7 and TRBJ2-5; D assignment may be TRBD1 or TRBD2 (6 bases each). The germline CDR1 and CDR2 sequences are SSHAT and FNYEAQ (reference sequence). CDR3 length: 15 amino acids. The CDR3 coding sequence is TGTGCTATCACTCGAGGTTGGGGGGCTCGTGAGACCCAGTACTTC. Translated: CAITRGWGARETQYF.

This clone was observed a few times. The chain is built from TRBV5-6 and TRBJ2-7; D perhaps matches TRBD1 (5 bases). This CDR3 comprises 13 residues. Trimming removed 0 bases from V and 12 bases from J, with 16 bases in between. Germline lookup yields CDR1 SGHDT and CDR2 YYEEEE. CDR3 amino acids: CASSLGTGPLRYF. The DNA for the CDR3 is TGTGCCAGCAGCTTGGGCACAGGTCCACTACGGTACTTC.

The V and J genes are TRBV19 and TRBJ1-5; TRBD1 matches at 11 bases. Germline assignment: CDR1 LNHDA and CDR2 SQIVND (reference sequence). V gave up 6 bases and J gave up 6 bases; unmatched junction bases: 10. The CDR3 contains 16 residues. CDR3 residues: CASREAGQGAGQPQHF. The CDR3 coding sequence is TGTGCCAGTAGGGAAGCCGGACAGGGGGCGGGTCAGCCCCAGCATTTT.

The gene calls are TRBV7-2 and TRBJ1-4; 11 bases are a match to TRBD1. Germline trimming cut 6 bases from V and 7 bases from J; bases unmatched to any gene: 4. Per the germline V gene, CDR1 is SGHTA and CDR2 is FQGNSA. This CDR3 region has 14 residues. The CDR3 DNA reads TGTGCCAGCAGTAGGGACAGGGGGGGTGAAAAACTGTTTTTT. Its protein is CASSRDRGGEKLFF.

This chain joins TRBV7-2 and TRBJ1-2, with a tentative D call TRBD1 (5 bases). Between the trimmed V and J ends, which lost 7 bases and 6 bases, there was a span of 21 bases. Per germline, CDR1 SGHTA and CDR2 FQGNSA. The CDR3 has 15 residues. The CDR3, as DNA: TGTGCCAGCACCAGCTATAGGGGAGGTTATAATGGCTACACCTTC. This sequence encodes CASTSYRGGYNGYTF.

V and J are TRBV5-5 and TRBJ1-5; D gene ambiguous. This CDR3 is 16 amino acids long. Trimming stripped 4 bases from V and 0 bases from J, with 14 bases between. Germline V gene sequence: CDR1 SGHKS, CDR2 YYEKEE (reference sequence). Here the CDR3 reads CASSRTPGNSNQPQHF. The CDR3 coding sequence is TGTGCCAGCAGCCGTACTCCGGGGAATAGCAATCAGCCCCAGCATTTT.

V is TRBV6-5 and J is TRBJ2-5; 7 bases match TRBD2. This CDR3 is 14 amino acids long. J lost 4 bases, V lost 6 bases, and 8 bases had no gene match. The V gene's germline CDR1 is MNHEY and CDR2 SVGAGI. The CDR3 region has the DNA TGTGCCAGCAGGTCTAGCGGAGGAACAGAGACCCAGTACTTC. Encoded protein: CASRSSGGTETQYF.

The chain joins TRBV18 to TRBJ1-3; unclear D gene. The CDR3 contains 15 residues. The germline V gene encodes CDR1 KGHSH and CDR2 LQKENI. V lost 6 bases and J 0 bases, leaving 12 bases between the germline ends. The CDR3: CASSLAQTSGNTIYF. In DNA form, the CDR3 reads TGTGCCAGCTCCTTAGCGCAGACCTCTGGAAACACCATATATTTT.